Relative to its sample, the clone carrying this TCR beta chain is medium-sized. The germline CDR1 and CDR2 sequences are SEHNR and FQNEAQ (reference sequence). The CDR3 is 12 residues long. V dropped 3 bases and J dropped 8 bases, with 7 bases sitting between them. TCR beta CDR3 was amplified from genomic DNA by two-round multiplex PCR. Gene-specific primers for each TRBV and TRBJ gene drove first-round PCR. One entry per CDR3 protein, called by TCRdb with MiXCR from the multiplex PCR reads. Counted here are roughly 14,000 distinct CDR3 sequences, about 60% occurring once; the ten biggest clones make up roughly 24%. This entry is derived from a study of prognosis after radiotherapy for stage I lung cancer.

The chain employs TRBV7-9 and TRBJ2-2; maybe TRBD2 (6 bases). Specimen: PBMCs, collected before or after stereotactic body radiation therapy (not recorded which). The receptor was isolated from a donor at least 50 years old with non-small cell lung cancer. CDR3 protein: CASSFREGELFF. In DNA form, the CDR3 reads TGTGCCAGCAGCTTTCGGGAGGGGGAGCTGTTTTTT.